A single sample is the source of the 27 T cell receptor beta chains below, sequenced in a study of cytomegalovirus exposure and HLA in healthy donors. The PCR employed 60 Vbeta primers together with 13 Jbeta primers. The repertoire was sequenced with immunoSEQ multiplex PCR; TCRdb's copy has only in-frame clones and lacks some. The sample holds about 190,000 clones, approximately 80% seen once. The sequencing input was PBMCs. The receptors originated from a woman aged 45-65 years in good health and CMV-seropositive.

The chain has TRBV4-3 and TRBJ2-4; 8 bases align to TRBD2. The junction had 10 bases not matched to a gene; V was cut back by 0 bases and J by 6 bases. CDR1 LGHNA and CDR2 YSLEER come from the germline V gene. CDR3 length: 17 residues. Written as DNA, the CDR3 is TGCGCCAGCAGCCAAGAACTTTGGCTAGCGGGTGGAAACATTCAGTACTTC. Residues: CASSQELWLAGGNIQYF.

The sample holds a few counts of this clone. The V and J genes are TRBV7-9 and TRBJ1-1; TRBD1 agrees at 7 bases. J lost 6 bases, V lost 1 base, and 2 bases had no gene match. Germline V gives CDR1 SEHNR, CDR2 FQNEAQ (reference sequence). The length of the CDR3 is 13 residues. The CDR3: CASSLGTGAEAFF. The CDR3 DNA follows: TGTGCCAGCAGCTTAGGTACAGGGGCTGAAGCTTTCTTT.

The chain uses TRBV4-1 and TRBJ2-5, with a possible D match to TRBD1 (7 bases). Germline CDR1 is MGHRA and CDR2 is YSYEKL. The CDR3 runs 18 residues. Trimming stripped 4 bases from V and 2 bases from J, with 23 bases between. CDR3 sequence (DNA): TGCGCCAGCAGCCGCAAGGGGGGTCGGGACAGCCTACAAGAGACCCAGTACTTC. This gives the protein CASSRKGGRDSLQETQYF.

This sequence joins TRBV2 and TRBJ2-3; D is perhaps TRBD1 (6 bases). Germline V gene lookup returns CDR1 SNHLY and CDR2 FYNNEI. Between the trimmed V and J ends, which lost 6 bases and 6 bases, there was a span of 16 bases. The CDR3 loop spans 14 amino acids. The CDR3 spells CASRTGTQGDTQYF. The CDR3 DNA sequence: TGTGCCAGCAGGACCGGGACCCAGGGGGATACGCAGTATTTT. The whole variable domain, filled in from reference TRBV2 and TRBJ2-3, reads EPEVTQTPSHQVTQMGQEVILRCVPISNHLYFYWYRQILGQKVEFLVSFYNNEISEKSEIFDDQFSVERPDGSNFTLKIRSTKLEDSAMYFCASRTGTQGDTQYFGPGTRLTVL.

The chain is built from TRBV21-1 and TRBJ2-2; the tabulated D call, TRBD1, remains unverified against the DNA. TRBV21-1 is assigned pseudogene status. The CDR3 has 18 residues. The CDR3 sequence: CASSQAKYRGLNTGELFF. DNA of the CDR3: TGTGCCAGCAGCCAAGCAAAATATAGGGGCTTGAACACCGGGGAGCTGTTTTTT.

This sequence joins TRBV5-8 and TRBJ2-3; the D gene is possibly TRBD2 (6 bases). This CDR3 region has 14 residues. V lost 1 base to trimming and J lost 4 bases, with 10 bases between them. CDR1 SGHTS and CDR2 YDEGEE come from the germline V gene. The CDR3 region is CASSLQLAPDTQYF. As DNA, the CDR3 is TGTGCCAGCAGCTTGCAGCTAGCGCCAGATACGCAGTATTTT.

This chain joins TRBV27 and TRBJ1-2; TRBD1 matches at 12 bases. This CDR3 region has 13 residues. Germline V lookup: CDR1 MNHEY, CDR2 SMNVEV (reference sequence). The J segment lost 8 bases and the V segment lost 5 bases, leaving 3 bases of the junction unmatched. The chain's CDR3 is CASSPGTGGGYTF. CDR3 sequence (DNA): TGTGCCAGCAGTCCCGGGACAGGGGGCGGCTACACCTTC.

This clone came up once. The chain links TRBV10-2 to TRBJ2-3; possible D gene TRBD2, 5 bases. Trimming left V 5 bases short and J 0 bases short, with 9 bases between. The CDR3 contains 14 residues. Germline CDR1 is WSHSY and CDR2 is SAAADI. For the CDR3, the DNA is TGCGCCAGCAGTAGGAGGATTAGCACAGATACGCAGTATTTT. Protein product: CASSRRISTDTQYF.

V gene TRBV7-2 combines with J gene TRBJ2-5, with TRBD2 matching over 8 bases. The junction had 5 bases not matched to a gene; V was cut back by 0 bases and J by 2 bases. Germline lookup yields CDR1 SGHTA and CDR2 FQGNSA. This CDR3 region has 16 residues. The CDR3 DNA reads TGTGCCAGCAGCTTAGCATTTTCGGGGGGGCAAGAGACCCAGTACTTC. This sequence encodes CASSLAFSGGQETQYF.

The V gene is TRBV4-1, the J gene TRBJ2-7; D may be TRBD2 (6 bases). V was cut by 0 bases and J by 7 bases, with 13 bases left in between. This CDR3 region has 14 residues. The germline V gene has CDR1 MGHRA and CDR2 YSYEKL. The CDR3 nucleotides read TGCGCCAGCAGCCAAGACAGCGGGTTCGTAGAGCAGTACTTC. Protein sequence: CASSQDSGFVEQYF.

This clone was seen just once. The V gene is TRBV18, the J gene TRBJ1-2, with 7 bases that match TRBD1. This CDR3 region has 14 residues. The germline gives CDR1 KGHSH, CDR2 LQKENI. V dropped 3 bases and J dropped 2; count of bases not matched to a gene: 3. In nucleotides, the CDR3 is TGTGCCAGCTCACCGACAGGGACCAACTATGGCTACACCTTC. This encodes CASSPTGTNYGYTF.

The chain recombines TRBV14 with TRBJ1-2, with TRBD1 identical over 7 bases. The J segment lost 2 bases and the V segment lost 1 base, leaving 4 bases of the junction unmatched. The CDR3 extends over 15 amino acids. Germline V CDR1 and CDR2: SGHDN, FVKESK. The CDR3 coding sequence is TGTGCCAGCAGCCAAGGAGGGGGCGCGAACTATGGCTACACCTTC. It yields the protein CASSQGGGANYGYTF.

The CDR3 reads CASRRTGRNEKLFF. The CDR3, as DNA: TGTGCCAGCCGAAGGACAGGAAGGAATGAAAAACTGTTTTTT. The J gene is TRBJ1-4, the V gene TRBV7-2; TRBD1 aligns across 7 bases. CDR3 length: 14 amino acids. V gave up 8 bases and J gave up 5 bases; unmatched junction bases: 8. Germline loops: CDR1 SGHTA, CDR2 FQGNSA.

The chain links TRBV25-1 to TRBJ2-1; 9 nucleotides match TRBD2. The CDR3 spans 15 residues. Germline V gene lookup returns CDR1 MGHDK and CDR2 SYGVNS. V shed 4 bases, J shed 2 bases, and the junction held 3 bases outside the gene matches. This CDR3 reads CASSASGGTYNEQFF. Written as DNA, the CDR3 is TGTGCCAGCAGTGCGAGCGGGGGGACCTACAATGAGCAGTTCTTC.

This chain uses TRBV6-4 with TRBJ1-1; no clear D gene. This CDR3 region has 13 residues. Deletions cut 6 bases from V and 8 bases from J, with 16 bases between. Germline-derived CDR1 and CDR2 are MRHNA and SNTAGT. The CDR3 DNA sequence: TGTGCCAGCAGGGAAACCGGGATCCTCGAAGCTTTCTTT. This sequence encodes CASRETGILEAFF.

The chain employs TRBV5-6 and TRBJ2-7, with 7 bases fitting TRBD2. V lost 6 bases and J lost 5; bases outside the gene matches: 8. Per germline, CDR1 SGHDT and CDR2 YYEEEE. The CDR3 totals 13 residues. DNA for the CDR3: TGTGCCAGCATCGCGGAGCGGGGAAACGAGCAGTACTTC. This sequence encodes CASIAERGNEQYF.

The chain has TRBV9 and TRBJ2-3, with D possibly being TRBD1 (6 bases). Trimming cost V 0 bases and J 3 bases, with 11 bases left between them. CDR3 size: 15 residues. Germline V CDR1 and CDR2: SGDLS, YYNGEE. This CDR3 is CASSVGQGQTDTQYF. CDR3 DNA sequence: TGTGCCAGCAGCGTAGGCCAGGGGCAAACAGATACGCAGTATTTT.

The gene calls are TRBV5-1 and TRBJ1-6, with 7 nucleotides matching TRBD1. Germline V gives CDR1 SGHRS, CDR2 YFSETQ. Losses at the gene ends were 4 bases for V and 7 bases for J; bases not matched to a gene: 5. This CDR3 spans 14 amino acids. In nucleotides, the CDR3 is TGCGCCAGCAGCCCTCAGGGGGACAATTCACCCCTCCACTTT. Amino acids: CASSPQGDNSPLHF.

This chain connects TRBV6-6 to TRBJ2-1, with D tentatively TRBD2 (6 bases). CDR1 MNHNY and CDR2 SVGAGI come from the germline V gene (reference sequence). V lost 7 bases and J 6 bases, leaving 16 bases between the germline ends. The CDR3 consists of 14 residues. CDR3: CASNRRRGGNEQFF. In DNA, the CDR3 is TGTGCCAGCAATCGCAGGCGGGGAGGCAATGAGCAGTTCTTC.

This clone was recorded a few times. Other DNA sequences of this sample code for an identical CDR3. The chain uses TRBV18 and TRBJ1-5, with TRBD1 as a possible D gene (6 bases). The V and J ends lost 3 bases and 3 bases respectively, with 6 bases between them. The CDR3 contains 13 residues. Germline V gene sequence: CDR1 KGHSH, CDR2 LQKENI. CDR3 in DNA: TGTGCCAGCTCACCGGGGGCCAATCAGCCCCAGCATTTT. This sequence encodes CASSPGANQPQHF.

As for this clone: The germline gene is not matched at one end of the junction; a read error may be the cause. The rearrangement joins TRBV7-9 to TRBJ2-7, with 8 bases that match TRBD1. Per germline, CDR1 SEHNR and CDR2 FQNEAQ (reference sequence). CDR3 length: 14 amino acids. This chain's CDR3 is CSSSPGTGNYEQYF. In nucleotides, the CDR3 is TGTTCCAGCAGTCCGGGGACAGGCAACTACGAGCAGTACTTC.

The CDR3 DNA sequence: TGTGCCAGCAGCGACCGACTAGCCGTCACAGATACGCAGTATTTT. It translates to CASSDRLAVTDTQYF. The chain combines TRBV7-2 with TRBJ2-3, with 7 bases identical to TRBD2. The trim removed 5 bases at V and 2 bases at J, leaving 7 bases unmatched. The CDR3 totals 15 residues. CDR1 and CDR2 (germline): SGHTA, FQGNSA.

The V gene is TRBV7-9, the J gene TRBJ1-6; D gene uncertain. From germline, CDR1 is SEHNR and CDR2 FQNEAQ (reference sequence). V was trimmed by 4 bases and J by 8 bases, leaving 6 bases between them. The CDR3 covers 12 residues. The CDR3 loop is CASSSRDSPLHF. The CDR3 DNA is TGTGCCAGCAGCTCCCGGGATTCACCCCTCCACTTT.

This sequence joins TRBV7-9 and TRBJ2-5, with a tentative D call TRBD1 (5 bases). V lost 5 bases, J lost 5 bases, and 21 bases lay in between. Germline lookup yields CDR1 SEHNR and CDR2 FQNEAQ (reference sequence). CDR3 length equals 16 residues. The CDR3 coding sequence is TGTGCCAGCAGCCCACGTCACGGGCAGGGCTGGGAGACCCAGTACTTC. Protein sequence: CASSPRHGQGWETQYF.

The chain is built from TRBV7-2 and TRBJ2-7; 12 bases line up with TRBD1. Per germline, CDR1 SGHTA and CDR2 FQGNSA. V was clipped by 3 bases and J by 9 bases; unmatched bases: 12. This CDR3 contains 16 residues. CDR3: CASSLEPGQGAGVQYF. Here the CDR3 DNA reads TGTGCCAGCAGCTTGGAACCGGGACAGGGGGCTGGTGTGCAGTACTTC.

The chain links TRBV5-4 to TRBJ1-1; 7 bases map to TRBD1. CDR1 is SGHNT, CDR2 YYREEE, per germline (reference sequence). The CDR3 contains 16 residues. V lost 2 bases to trimming and J lost 1 base; unmatched junction nucleotides: 8. The CDR3 sequence is CASSFPKQGRNTEAFF. For the CDR3, the DNA is TGTGCCAGCAGCTTCCCTAAACAGGGGCGGAACACTGAAGCTTTCTTT. Full variable domain (outside the CDR3, taken from reference TRBV5-4 and TRBJ1-1): ETGVTQSPTHLIKTRGQQVTLRCSSQSGHNTVSWYQQALGQGPQFIFQYYREEENGRGNFPPRFSGLQFPNYSSELNVNALELDDSALYLCASSFPKQGRNTEAFFGQGTRLTVV.

The rearrangement links TRBV6-1 to TRBJ1-3, with a possible D match to TRBD1 (5 bases). Trimming took 7 bases from V and 4 from J, leaving 8 bases between them. The length of the CDR3 is 12 residues. Germline V gene lookup returns CDR1 MNHNS and CDR2 SASEGT. CDR3 region: CASKGLGNTIYF. The CDR3 DNA reads TGTGCCAGCAAGGGGTTAGGAAACACCATATATTTT.